These T cell receptor beta chains were read from a single sample in a study of OX40 agonist ivuxolimab in advanced cancers. Measured with immunoSEQ multiplex PCR; TCRdb has only the in-frame clones, and not every one. The repertoire includes tens of thousands of clones, approximately 90% of them detected once, and 1.5% to 2% sits in the top ten. Sample: CD4+ or CD8+ T cells sorted from blood, taken in a trial of the OX40 agonist ivuxolimab. The receptors derive from an adult with an advanced solid tumor such as melanoma, head and neck, liver or kidney cancer. Both conserved end residues are part of each CDR3. A D gene is named only where the DNA matches it firmly. Clone sizes are given selectively: once, few, many, or a class where the clone is expanded.

TRBD2	TRBV4-1	once	TRBJ2-1	17	TGCGCCAGCAGCCAAGGACTACTAGCGAGGGCCTACAATGAGCAGTTCTTC	CASSQGLLARAYNEQFF
-	TRBV27	-	TRBJ2-7	15	TGTGCCAGCAAGGGGACACGCGCAGAAACCTACGAGCAGTACTTC	CASKGTRAETYEQYF
-	TRBV30	-	TRBJ1-2	15	TGTGCCTGGAGTGAGGATGACCGTAAACCTTATGGCTACACCTTC	CAWSEDDRKPYGYTF
TRBD2	TRBV7-9	-	TRBJ2-3	15	TGTGCCAGCAGCTTGACTAGCGGGGCGGCAGATACGCAGTATTTT	CASSLTSGAADTQYF
TRBD1	TRBV6-5	-	TRBJ2-7	14	TGTGCCAGCAGCCCAGGGGGCGGGGCGCGGGGGCAGTACTTC	CASSPGGGARGQYF
TRBD1	TRBV10-1	-	TRBJ2-7	13	TGCGCCAGCAGGTCGGGACAGGGATACGAGCAGTACTTC	CASRSGQGYEQYF
-	TRBV19	-	TRBJ2-1	15	TGTGCCAGTAGACCATCAAGAGGTGTTCAAAATGAGCAGTTCTTC	CASRPSRGVQNEQFF
-	TRBV18	-	TRBJ1-1	13	TGTGCCAGCTCAGATGGAAGGAACACTGAAGCTTTCTTT	CASSDGRNTEAFF
TRBD2	TRBV7-2	-	TRBJ2-7	15	TGTGCCAGCAGGCCTTCACTAGCGGGAGGCCACGAGCAGTACTTC	CASRPSLAGGHEQYF
-	TRBV21-1	-	TRBJ2-4	15	TGTGCCAGCACCGGAACCGGGGCCTACAAAAACATTCAGTACTTC	CASTGTGAYKNIQYF
-	TRBV14	-	TRBJ2-7	16	TGTGCCAGCAGCCAAGTCGCCGGGTTTCGCTCCTACGAGCAGTACTTC	CASSQVAGFRSYEQYF
-	TRBV10-3	many	TRBJ1-3	13	TGTGCCATCAGGGGGACTTTGGGAAACACCATATATTTT	CAIRGTLGNTIYF
TRBD1	TRBV7-3	-	TRBJ1-4	17	TGTGCCAGCAGCTTAAGAGGCCCGGGACAGGGTCGTGAAAAACTGTTTTTT	CASSLRGPGQGREKLFF
-	TRBV7-3	-	TRBJ1-1	15	TGTGCCAGCAGCTTAAACCCAGGTCTGAACACTGAAGCTTTCTTT	CASSLNPGLNTEAFF
TRBD1	TRBV19	-	TRBJ2-5	15	TGTGCCAGTAGTATAGGGGCAGGGGGTCAAGAGACCCAGTACTTC	CASSIGAGGQETQYF
-	TRBV2	few	TRBJ1-2	13	TGTGCCAGCAGTGAACGGTCTGACTATGGCTACACCTTC	CASSERSDYGYTF
-	TRBV19	-	TRBJ1-5	15	TGTGCCAGTAGTATAGGACGGTATAGCAATCAGCCCCAGCATTTT	CASSIGRYSNQPQHF
-	TRBV9	few	TRBJ2-1	15	TGTGCCAGCAGCGTCAGTCCAGGGAAGGAGGGTGAGCAGTTCTTC	CASSVSPGKEGEQFF